This record concerns one TCR beta chain sequence. Only in-frame clones appear in the TCRdb table, and some are missing; sequencing was by immunoSEQ multiplex PCR. This sample has about 2,100,000 clones, with roughly 91% found just once. These data originate in a study of shared clonotypes between healthy human individuals. Whole-study context: Donors had three CD4 naive, three CD4 memory, two CD8 naive and one CD8 memory plate apiece.

CD45RO-negative CD8 cells positively selected for CCR7 made up the naive population, which excluded terminally differentiated effector memory CD45RA+ cells. Free of recent acute infections or vaccinations, the donors were healthy HIV-negative adults. Per germline, CDR1 DFQATT and CDR2 SNEGSKA (reference sequence). Trimming took 5 bases from V and 0 from J, leaving 5 bases between them. This CDR3 has 11 amino acids. Input material: naive CD8+ T cells from PBMCs. The receptor was isolated from a man younger than 35 in good health. Some clones in this sample may be carry-over from other donors' samples. The chain links TRBV20-1 to TRBJ2-7; D remains ambiguous. CDR3 in DNA: TGCAGTGCTGGTCTCTCCTACGAGCAGTACTTC. This gives the protein CSAGLSYEQYF.